Here is one T cell receptor beta chain with its context. The antigen is undetermined. The source of the sample is a study of graft-versus-host responses after intestinal transplantation. Whole-study context: Recipients obtained multivisceral, liver-intestinal, or isolated intestinal transplants. Uniformly, recipients were administered anti-thymocyte globulin induction with subsequent tacrolimus and steroids for approximately three years. Study-level findings and limits: Recipient marrow held GvH clones, some first seen in ileum or blood.

The V and J ends lost 3 bases and 5 bases respectively, with 11 bases between them. From germline, CDR1 is MDHEN and CDR2 SYDVKM. This CDR3 has 14 amino acids. The method was immunoSEQ multiplex PCR; TCRdb's version includes in-frame clones alone and lacks a portion of them. The sample holds approximately 85,000 clones, 80% to 95% seen once. The J gene is TRBJ1-5, the V gene TRBV28; possible D gene TRBD1, 6 bases. The sample was unstimulated CD8+ T cells sorted from spleen or lymph node cells, taken before transplant. This receptor was taken from a human donor who was the organ donor for an intestinal transplant. The CDR3 sequence: CASSFAGVDQPQHF. CDR3 nucleotide sequence: TGTGCCAGCAGTTTTGCAGGGGTAGATCAGCCCCAGCATTTT.